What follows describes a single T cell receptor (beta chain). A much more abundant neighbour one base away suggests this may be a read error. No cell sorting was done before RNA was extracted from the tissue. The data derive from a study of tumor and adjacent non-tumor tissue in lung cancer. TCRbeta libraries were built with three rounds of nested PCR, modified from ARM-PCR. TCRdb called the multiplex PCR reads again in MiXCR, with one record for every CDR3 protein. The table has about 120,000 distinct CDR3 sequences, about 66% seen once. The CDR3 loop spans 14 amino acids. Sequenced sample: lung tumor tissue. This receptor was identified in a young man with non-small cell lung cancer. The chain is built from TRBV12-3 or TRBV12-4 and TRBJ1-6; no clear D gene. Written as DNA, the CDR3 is TGTGCCAACAGTTTAAAACAGCTTGGTTCACCCCTCCACTTT. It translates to CANSLKQLGSPLHF.